This record covers a single T cell receptor (beta chain). Under the authors' procedure: It was from reference gene primer amplification that nucleated cell counts were estimated. Profiled with immunoSEQ multiplex PCR; TCRdb holds only in-frame clones, not every one. V, J and clone size derive from that table, while D and trimming were established from the DNA sequence. The sample has about 170,000 clones, roughly nine tenths seen once. Seattle patients were enrolled while actively infected and followed longitudinally. This entry comes from a study of blood T cell repertoires in COVID-19. Study summary: The United States, Italy and Spain were the sources of the acute and convalescent COVID-19 samples.

This CDR3 has 15 residues. Germline-derived CDR1 and CDR2 are LGHDT and YNNKEL (reference sequence). V was clipped by 4 bases and J by 3 bases; unmatched bases: 7. The chain uses TRBV3-1 (or the pseudogene TRBV3-2) and TRBJ2-3; 7 bases agree with TRBD2. This sequence was found in a woman between 55 and 75 years old with COVID-19, enrolled during active disease. Sequencing was carried out using peripheral blood. The CDR3, as DNA: TGTGCCAGCAGCCGTTCGGGAGCGGGAACAGATACGCAGTATTTT. It codes for CASSRSGAGTDTQYF.